Included here is one T cell receptor (beta chain) sequence, with context. This clone was picked up a small number of times. Its antigen is unknown. No much larger clonotype is one base removed from it; base qualities were not supplied. Participants in the prospective study were aged about 18 to 95 years, lived in 24 United States geographic areas, and enrolled through a virtual design. To assign participants to cohorts, the prospective study relied on clinical history that participants themselves reported in a screening survey and a study questionnaire. Recovered participants in ImmuneRACE Cohort 3 were defined as having two consecutive negative NP/OP PCR tests, clearance from a healthcare professional, or resolution of symptoms. In the prospective study, whole blood, serum and a nasopharyngeal or oropharyngeal swab were collected from each participant by mobile phlebotomists. Prospective study participants could optionally give additional blood draws and questionnaires over an approximately 2-month period. Before DNA extraction, blood samples from the prospective study were shipped at room temperature or frozen.

This entry belongs to a study of blood T cell repertoires in COVID-19 (dated by TCRdb to the early 2020s). For the wider study: Samples from collaborators originated in the United States, Italy and Spain and spanned both the acute and convalescent phases of COVID-19. The samples were drawn from two sources: the first 160 participants of the ongoing ImmuneRACE study, and 1,254 subjects contributed by 6 global collaborators. The prospective study material was composed of cDNA or gDNA derived from T cells, B-cell-depleted T cells, or PBMCs. The repertoires were released in a freely available public database intended as a resource for research on the immune response to SARS-CoV-2. The dataset comprised deeply sampled blood TCRbeta repertoires from subjects exposed to, actively infected with, or recovered from COVID-19. Where available, HLA class I and class II types were obtained from metadata supplied by the sample provider rather than from assay-based typing. The sample metadata nearly always contained a de-identified subject ID, COVID-19 status, age in years and sex. Broader findings and caveats from the paper: Clinical and demographic metadata were provided uncurated, with the amount varying by source and participant.

The immunoSEQ Assay, a bias-controlled multiplex PCR, was used to amplify TCRbeta CDR3 regions from genomic DNA. The paper's processing steps were these. Within the assay, amplification of reference gene primers was used to estimate how many nucleated cells each sample contained. To quantify the absolute abundance of each unique TCRbeta CDR3 rearrangement, sequence reads were collapsed and filtered. For each sample, productive Simpson clonality was calculated as the square root of Simpson's diversity index over productive rearrangements. TCRdb carries this immuneACCESS record with in-frame sequences only. Its versions omit some clonotypes, under half of them owing to an unresolved V gene in the studies checked, with the rest unexplained. V and J calls plus clone size are reproduced from that table; the DNA served to infer D and trimming. The sample table shows more than 150,000 clones, and about 78% are seen once. Of the sample, around 15% falls within the top ten clones.

The sequence derives from a woman in her forties or fifties who had recovered from COVID-19. Sequenced: PBMCs or T cells enriched from blood (not recorded which).

This receptor has the CDR3 CASNPYRGPYEQYF. The DNA reads TGTGCCAGCAATCCTTACAGGGGGCCCTACGAGCAGTACTTC. This sequence uses TRBV6-5 and TRBJ2-7; TRBD1 aligns with 9 central bases. Clipping removes 7 bases from V and 2 bases from J, with 6 as the unmatched junction base count. The CDR3, from cysteine to phenylalanine, totals 14 residues. Kept here is only the CDR3 DNA, which spans 42 bases and is read in frame from base 1. The germline V gene provides CDR1 MNHEY and CDR2 SVGAGI.